Below, 23 T cell receptor beta chains from the same sample are listed, as sequenced in a study. Each CDR3 protein gets one entry after TCRdb re-called the 5' RACE reads with MiXCR. This table has approximately 29,000 distinct CDR3 sequences, 26% appearing once. The sequenced sample was naive CD4+ T cells sorted from a lymph node. Subset denoted: naive CD4+ T cells, CD4+CD45RA+CD25-. These receptors all stem from a female donor with breast cancer.

This clonotype has just a few counts. The chain couples TRBV4-1 to TRBJ2-7; the D gene is possibly TRBD1 (6 bases). This CDR3 has 13 amino acids. Trimming took 2 bases from V and 5 from J, leaving 10 bases between them. Germline V gives CDR1 MGHRA, CDR2 YSYEKL. The CDR3 DNA follows: TGCGCCAGCAGCCAACCCTCAGGGGACGAGCAGTACTTC. It encodes CASSQPSGDEQYF.

The gene calls are TRBV9 and TRBJ2-7; 10 nucleotides match TRBD2. V was clipped by 4 bases and J by 12 bases; unmatched bases: 16. Germline V gene lookup returns CDR1 SGDLS and CDR2 YYNGEE. The CDR3 runs 15 residues. The CDR3 DNA is TGTGCCAGCAGCTCCAAGGCACTAGCGGGGACTGCTCGGTACTTC. This codes for CASSSKALAGTARYF.

This clonotype was found many times. This chain connects TRBV20-1 to TRBJ1-5; D perhaps matches TRBD1 (5 bases). The CDR3 totals 16 residues. CDR1 DFQATT and CDR2 SNEGSKA come from the germline V gene (reference sequence). The V end was cut by 1 base, the J end by 5 bases, with 18 bases between. CDR3: CSARGQRDAGDQPQHF. The CDR3 nucleotides read TGCAGTGCTAGAGGTCAGAGGGATGCGGGGGATCAGCCCCAGCATTTT.

This clonotype appeared a few times. CDR3 region: CASSLTSGRNEQYF. CDR3 DNA: TGCGCCAGCAGCTTGACTAGCGGGAGAAACGAGCAGTACTTC. The chain has TRBV5-1 and TRBJ2-7, with 11 bases identical to TRBD2. The CDR3 has 14 amino acids. The V gene's germline CDR1 is SGHRS and CDR2 YFSETQ. J gave up 5 bases and V 1 base, and 2 bases lay outside the gene matches.

With regard to this clonotype: An end of the junction does not agree with germline; a read error may underlie this. The CDR3 sequence: CASSEYQAITLGTRYF. The CDR3 nucleotides are TGTGCCAGCAGTGAATATCAAGCCATCACCCTCGGGACCCGGTACTTC. The chain combines TRBV6-1 with TRBJ2-5; D assignment may be TRBD1 or TRBD2 (5 bases each). Germline CDR1 is MNHNS and CDR2 is SASEGT. This CDR3 has 16 amino acids.

The chain links TRBV7-2 to TRBJ1-4; 7 nucleotides line up with TRBD1. Germline CDR1 reads SGHTA; CDR2 reads FQGNSA. CDR3 length: 15 residues. V shed 5 bases and J 5 bases; nucleotides not matched to a gene: 8. Written as DNA, the CDR3 is TGTGCCAGCAGCACGGACAGGCGTCCAAATGAAAAACTGTTTTTT. Protein product: CASSTDRRPNEKLFF. Full variable domain (missing parts from reference TRBV7-2 and TRBJ1-4): GAGVSQSPSNKVTEKGKDVELRCDPISGHTALYWYRQSLGQGLEFLIYFQGNSAPDKSGLPSDRFSAERTGGSVSTLTIQRTQQEDSAVYLCASSTDRRPNEKLFFGSGTQLSVL.

Worth noting for this clonotype: The conserved phenylalanine or tryptophan normally closing the CDR3 is absent here, so this likely arose from a read error. This chain uses TRBV4-1 with TRBJ1-5, with 7 positions matching TRBD1. Per the germline V gene, CDR1 is MGHRA and CDR2 is YSYEKL. CDR3 size: 15 residues. The CDR3 here is CAGSQGTGVSQPQHL. The CDR3 nucleotides read TGCGCCGGCAGCCAGGGAACAGGGGTATCTCAGCCCCAGCATCTT.

The V and J genes are TRBV6-1 and TRBJ2-5; TRBD2 aligns across 14 bases. CDR1 is MNHNS, CDR2 SASEGT, per germline. The CDR3 has 15 residues. V lost 9 bases to trimming and J lost 3 bases; unmatched junction nucleotides: 6. CDR3 DNA: TGTGCCAGTGGACTAGCGGGGGGCCATGAAGAGACCCAGTACTTC. This translates into CASGLAGGHEETQYF.

This chain uses TRBV5-1 with TRBJ1-1, with unresolved D. Germline V gene data show CDR1 as SGHRS and CDR2 as YFSETQ. CDR3 length: 13 amino acids. The V gene lost 3 bases and the J gene lost 2 bases, with 8 bases spanning the gap. The CDR3 sequence: CASSSGVNTEAFF. Here the CDR3 DNA reads TGCGCCAGCAGCTCGGGCGTAAACACTGAAGCTTTCTTT.

V usage is TRBV7-8 and J usage is TRBJ1-6; 7 bases line up with TRBD1. The V gene's germline CDR1 is SGHVS and CDR2 FQNEAQ. This CDR3 is built from 14 residues. Trimming took 5 bases from V and 9 from J; bases not matched to a gene: 7. Here the CDR3 reads CASSDGDRGSPLHF. CDR3 nucleotide sequence: TGTGCCAGCAGCGATGGGGACAGAGGTTCACCCCTCCACTTT.

This clonotype has only a few counts. The chain employs TRBV20-1 and TRBJ2-5; D gene ambiguous. The CDR3 length is 10 residues. Germline V gives CDR1 DFQATT, CDR2 SNEGSKA (reference sequence). CDR3 residues: CSAERETQYF. CDR3 DNA sequence: TGCAGCGCAGAGCGTGAGACCCAGTACTTC.

V gene TRBV12-3 or TRBV12-4 combines with J gene TRBJ1-1, with TRBD1 as a possible D gene (6 bases). The CDR3 length is 14 residues. With 5 bases removed from V and 4 bases from J, the gap between germline ends came to 14 bases. CDR3 sequence: CASSPAGGATEAFF. CDR3 DNA: TGTGCCAGCAGTCCGGCTGGGGGGGCCACTGAAGCTTTCTTT.

There are a few counts of this clonotype. V usage is TRBV7-9 and J usage is TRBJ2-2, with D unclear. There are 16 residues in the CDR3. Germline V gene lookup returns CDR1 SEHNR and CDR2 FQNEAQ (reference sequence). With 0 bases removed from V and 6 bases from J, the gap between germline ends came to 14 bases. The CDR3 DNA reads TGTGCCAGCAGCTTAGCTATCCTGGGTGAAGCCGGGGAGCTGTTTTTT. This codes for CASSLAILGEAGELFF.

This clonotype came up many times. This rearrangement joins TRBV12-3 or TRBV12-4 to TRBJ2-3; possible D gene TRBD2, 5 bases. With 2 bases removed from V and 1 base from J, the gap between germline ends came to 7 bases. The length of the CDR3 is 14 residues. CDR3 protein: CASSLRRGTDTQYF. The CDR3 DNA reads as TGTGCCAGCAGTTTAAGGCGGGGCACAGATACGCAGTATTTT.

The rearrangement uses TRBV12-3 or TRBV12-4 and TRBJ2-3; D unresolved. This CDR3 comprises 12 residues. V was shortened by 3 bases and J by 6 bases, with 7 bases between the two germline ends. The CDR3 protein is CASSFFADTQYF. CDR3 bases: TGTGCCAGCAGTTTCTTTGCTGATACGCAGTATTTT.

This clonotype was observed many times. The J gene is TRBJ2-7, the V gene TRBV25-1, with 9 bases that match TRBD2. The germline gives CDR1 MGHDK, CDR2 SYGVNS. CDR3 length: 15 residues. V trimming: 3 bases; J trimming: 6 bases; junction bases outside the gene matches: 9. The CDR3 loop reads CASSDGGAGGREQYF. DNA of the CDR3: TGTGCCAGCAGTGATGGTGGGGCGGGAGGGCGCGAGCAGTACTTC.

This chain links TRBV5-1 with TRBJ2-1, with D perhaps TRBD1 (5 bases). The V end lost 7 bases, the J end lost 6 bases, and 17 bases lay between the germline ends. The CDR3 contains 14 residues. CDR1 is SGHRS and CDR2 is YFSETQ in the germline V gene. The CDR3 DNA reads TGCGCCAGCCGAAGATTAAGGGGTGGCAATGAGCAGTTCTTC. This translates into CASRRLRGGNEQFF.

This clonotype was seen only a few times. This chain uses TRBV12-3 or TRBV12-4 with TRBJ2-3, with D perhaps matching TRBD1 (5 bases). The V and J ends lost 5 bases and 0 bases respectively, with 12 bases between them. The CDR3 loop spans 15 amino acids. The CDR3 sequence is CASSPPKGSTDTQYF. The DNA of the CDR3 is TGTGCCAGCAGTCCCCCGAAGGGGAGCACAGATACGCAGTATTTT.

At least ten counts were recorded for this clonotype. This chain connects TRBV12-3 or TRBV12-4 to TRBJ1-2; the D is unclear. CDR3 size: 13 residues. Trimming took off 7 bases at V and 4 bases at J, with 13 bases between the two ends. The CDR3 reads CASTSRGSYGYTF. The CDR3 bases are TGTGCCAGCACATCCCGAGGTTCCTATGGCTACACCTTC.

This chain connects TRBV4-3 to TRBJ1-1, with unresolved D. The ends were cut back, 0 bases at V and 6 bases at J, with 20 bases in the middle. Germline CDR1 reads LGHNA; CDR2 reads YSLEER. The CDR3 contains 17 residues. CDR3 sequence: CASSQEGARDPAAEAFF. CDR3 bases: TGCGCCAGCAGCCAAGAGGGCGCCCGGGATCCAGCGGCTGAAGCTTTCTTT.

By frequency in the sample, this clonotype is medium-sized (0.01 to 0.1%). The V gene is TRBV20-1, the J gene TRBJ1-4; D gene ambiguous. Trimming pared 0 bases from V and 3 bases from J, leaving 14 bases between. This CDR3 region has 16 residues. Germline CDR1 and CDR2: DFQATT and SNEGSKA (reference sequence). The CDR3 is CSARDYLKGPNEKLFF. The CDR3 DNA reads TGCAGTGCTAGAGATTATTTGAAGGGCCCTAATGAAAAACTGTTTTTT.

This clonotype occurred a few times. The chain recombines TRBV27 with TRBJ2-1; TRBD1 aligns across 7 bases. The CDR3 has 16 amino acids. The V and J ends lost 1 base and 8 bases, in that order; junction bases with no gene match: 11. Germline loops: CDR1 MNHEY, CDR2 SMNVEV (reference sequence). CDR3 protein: CASSLWGSRQGHEQFF. The CDR3 bases are TGTGCCAGCAGTTTATGGGGATCCCGACAGGGCCATGAGCAGTTCTTC.

This clonotype was detected only once. This may arise from a read error, as a much more abundant clone is one base away. The J gene is TRBJ2-5, the V gene TRBV9, with D perhaps matching TRBD1 (6 bases). Germline values: CDR1 SGDLS, CDR2 YYNGEE. The CDR3 runs 14 residues. Trimming took off 3 bases at V and 2 bases at J, with 11 bases between the two ends. CDR3 loop: CASSATGLQETQYF. The DNA for the CDR3 is TGTGCCAGCAGCGCTACAGGGTTACAAGAGACCCAGTACTTC.